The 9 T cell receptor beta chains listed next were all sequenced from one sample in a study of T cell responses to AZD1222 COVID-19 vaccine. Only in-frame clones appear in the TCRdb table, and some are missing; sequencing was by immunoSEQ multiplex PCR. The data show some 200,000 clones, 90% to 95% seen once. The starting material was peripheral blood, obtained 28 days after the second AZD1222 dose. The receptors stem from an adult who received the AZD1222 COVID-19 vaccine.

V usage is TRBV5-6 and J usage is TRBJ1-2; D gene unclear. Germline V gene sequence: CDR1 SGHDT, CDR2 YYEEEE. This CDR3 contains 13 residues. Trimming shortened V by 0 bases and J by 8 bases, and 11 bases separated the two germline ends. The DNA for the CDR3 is TGTGCCAGCAGCTTGGGAGGGTCGCAGGGCTACACCTTC. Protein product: CASSLGGSQGYTF.

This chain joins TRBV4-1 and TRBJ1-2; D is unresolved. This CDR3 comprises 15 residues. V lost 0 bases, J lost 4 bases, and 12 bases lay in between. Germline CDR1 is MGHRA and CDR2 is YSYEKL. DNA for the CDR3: TGCGCCAGCAGCCAAGATCAGACTGCCTCCTATGGCTACACCTTC. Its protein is CASSQDQTASYGYTF.

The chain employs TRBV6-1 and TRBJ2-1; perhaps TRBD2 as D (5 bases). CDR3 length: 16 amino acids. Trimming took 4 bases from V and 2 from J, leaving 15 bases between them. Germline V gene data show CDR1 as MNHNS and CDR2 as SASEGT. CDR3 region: CASSVGLTSPYNEQFF. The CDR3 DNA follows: TGTGCCAGCAGTGTAGGACTGACCAGCCCCTACAATGAGCAGTTCTTC.

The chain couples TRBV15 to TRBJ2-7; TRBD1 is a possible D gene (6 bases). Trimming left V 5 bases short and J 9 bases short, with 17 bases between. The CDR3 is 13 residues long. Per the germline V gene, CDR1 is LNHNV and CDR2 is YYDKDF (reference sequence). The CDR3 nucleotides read TGTGCCACCAGCGGATCCCCAGGGGATCGGCAGTACTTC. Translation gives CATSGSPGDRQYF.

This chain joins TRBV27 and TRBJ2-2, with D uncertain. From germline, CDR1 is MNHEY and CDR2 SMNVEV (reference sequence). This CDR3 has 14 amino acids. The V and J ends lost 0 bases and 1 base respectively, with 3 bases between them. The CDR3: CASSLSGNTGELFF. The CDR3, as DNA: TGTGCCAGCAGTTTATCTGGGAACACCGGGGAGCTGTTTTTT.

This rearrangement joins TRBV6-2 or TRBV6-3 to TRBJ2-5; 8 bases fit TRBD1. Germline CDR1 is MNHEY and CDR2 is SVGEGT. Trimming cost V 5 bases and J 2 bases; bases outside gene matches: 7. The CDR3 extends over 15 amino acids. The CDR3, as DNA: TGTGCCAGCAGTCAGACAGGGGTCCCTCAAGAGACCCAGTACTTC. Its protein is CASSQTGVPQETQYF.

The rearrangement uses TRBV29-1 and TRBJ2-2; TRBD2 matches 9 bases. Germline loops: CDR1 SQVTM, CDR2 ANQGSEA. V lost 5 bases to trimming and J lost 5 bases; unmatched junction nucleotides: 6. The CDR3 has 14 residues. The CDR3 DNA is TGCAGCGTTCGTAGACTAGCGGCAACCGGGGAGCTGTTTTTT. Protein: CSVRRLAATGELFF.

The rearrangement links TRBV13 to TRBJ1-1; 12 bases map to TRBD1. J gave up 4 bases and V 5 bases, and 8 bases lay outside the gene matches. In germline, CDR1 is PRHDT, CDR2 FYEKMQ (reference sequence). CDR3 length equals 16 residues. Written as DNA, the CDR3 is TGTGCCAGCAGCACACGGGGACAGGGGGCGCCCACTGAAGCTTTCTTT. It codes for CASSTRGQGAPTEAFF.

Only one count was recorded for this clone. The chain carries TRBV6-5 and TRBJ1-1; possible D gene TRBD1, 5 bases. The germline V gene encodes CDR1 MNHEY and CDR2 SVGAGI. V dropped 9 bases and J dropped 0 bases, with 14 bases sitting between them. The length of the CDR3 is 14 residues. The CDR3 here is CASDAGTVNTEAFF. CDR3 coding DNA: TGTGCCAGTGACGCCGGGACGGTGAACACTGAAGCTTTCTTT.